Listed below are T cell receptor beta chains from one sample, sequenced in a study of blood T cell repertoires in COVID-19. TCRdb's table, derived via immunoSEQ multiplex PCR, lists solely in-frame clones and lacks some. The data show some 40,000 clones, approximately 85% seen once. The source material was peripheral blood. The receptors were gathered from a woman of 80 years or more with acute or convalescent COVID-19. The CDR3 runs from the conserved cysteine through the conserved F or W. Each record gives: clone size, D gene, J gene, V gene, CDR3 protein, CDR3 DNA. The D gene is left open where the match is weak. Part of the rows lack a size; the others show once, few, many or a class for expanded clones.

abundance: NA
d_gene: TRBD2
j_gene: TRBJ2-1
v_gene: TRBV7-9
CDR3aa: CASSLLILAGAVEQFF
CDR3nt: TGTGCCAGCAGCTTGTTGATACTAGCGGGAGCGGTTGAGCAGTTCTTC

abundance: NA
d_gene: TRBD1
j_gene: TRBJ1-6
v_gene: TRBV30
CDR3aa: CAARGGTGNSPLHF
CDR3nt: TGTGCCGCCCGAGGCGGGACAGGAAATTCACCCCTCCACTTT

abundance: NA
d_gene: TRBD2
j_gene: TRBJ2-7
v_gene: TRBV7-2
CDR3aa: CASSRPGLASGEQYF
CDR3nt: TGTGCCAGCAGCCGCCCGGGACTAGCCTCCGGCGAGCAGTACTTC

abundance: NA
d_gene: TRBD2
j_gene: TRBJ2-3
v_gene: TRBV30
CDR3aa: CAWSGTNTQYF
CDR3nt: TGTGCCTGGAGCGGGACTAATACGCAGTATTTT

abundance: NA
d_gene: TRBD1
j_gene: TRBJ1-3
v_gene: TRBV6-6
CDR3aa: CASRPGTDSGNTIYF
CDR3nt: TGTGCCAGCAGACCCGGGACAGACTCTGGAAACACCATATATTTT

abundance: NA
d_gene: NA
j_gene: TRBJ2-7
v_gene: TRBV6-5
CDR3aa: CASSRDLTYEQYF
CDR3nt: TGTGCCAGCAGCAGGGACTTAACCTACGAGCAGTACTTC

abundance: NA
d_gene: NA
j_gene: TRBJ2-4
v_gene: TRBV6-1
CDR3aa: CASSDPGPDIQYF
CDR3nt: TGTGCCAGCAGTGATCCAGGTCCAGACATTCAGTACTTC

abundance: NA
d_gene: NA
j_gene: TRBJ2-5
v_gene: TRBV12-3/TRBV12-4
CDR3aa: CASTKGRQETQYF
CDR3nt: TGTGCCAGCACGAAGGGGAGGCAAGAGACCCAGTACTTC

abundance: NA
d_gene: NA
j_gene: TRBJ2-5
v_gene: TRBV2
CDR3aa: CASSETGKGETQYF
CDR3nt: TGTGCCAGCAGCGAAACAGGGAAGGGAGAGACCCAGTACTTC

abundance: once
d_gene: NA
j_gene: TRBJ2-1
v_gene: TRBV11-2
CDR3aa: CASSGIAVLLPPSYNEQFF
CDR3nt: TGTGCCAGCAGCGGGATAGCGGTCCTTCTGCCCCCCTCCTACAATGAGCAGTTCTTC

abundance: NA
d_gene: NA
j_gene: TRBJ1-2
v_gene: TRBV7-2
CDR3aa: CASSPGVSGGYTF
CDR3nt: TGTGCCAGCAGCCCCGGCGTGTCGGGTGGCTACACCTTC

abundance: few
d_gene: NA
j_gene: TRBJ1-4
v_gene: TRBV5-4
CDR3aa: CASSSDLGNNEKLFF
CDR3nt: TGTGCCAGCAGCTCGGACTTGGGGAATAATGAAAAACTGTTTTTT

abundance: NA
d_gene: TRBD2
j_gene: TRBJ2-4
v_gene: TRBV2
CDR3aa: CASSAGLAGSSSFQYF
CDR3nt: TGTGCCAGCAGTGCGGGACTAGCGGGATCATCGAGCTTTCAGTACTTC

abundance: NA
d_gene: NA
j_gene: TRBJ2-5
v_gene: TRBV27
CDR3aa: CASNGRGTQYF
CDR3nt: TGTGCCAGCAATGGTAGGGGCACCCAGTACTTC

abundance: NA
d_gene: NA
j_gene: TRBJ2-3
v_gene: TRBV14
CDR3aa: CASSQGRRATDTQYF
CDR3nt: TGTGCCAGCAGCCAAGGCCGGAGAGCCACAGATACGCAGTATTTT

abundance: once
d_gene: NA
j_gene: TRBJ1-3
v_gene: TRBV10-2
CDR3aa: CASSDGGNTIYF
CDR3nt: TGCGCCAGCAGTGACGGTGGAAACACCATATATTTT

abundance: NA
d_gene: NA
j_gene: TRBJ2-7
v_gene: TRBV11-2
CDR3aa: CASSFARLSSYEQYF
CDR3nt: TGTGCCAGCAGCTTTGCTAGACTTAGTTCCTACGAGCAGTACTTC

abundance: NA
d_gene: NA
j_gene: TRBJ2-5
v_gene: TRBV6-4
CDR3aa: CASAIRGLTGETQYF
CDR3nt: TGTGCCAGCGCCATACGGGGGTTGACGGGGGAGACCCAGTACTTC

abundance: NA
d_gene: NA
j_gene: TRBJ2-7
v_gene: TRBV2
CDR3aa: CASSSNYEQYF
CDR3nt: TGTGCCAGCAGTTCCAATTACGAGCAGTACTTC

abundance: NA
d_gene: NA
j_gene: TRBJ1-2
v_gene: TRBV9
CDR3aa: CASSVAAGSNYGYTF
CDR3nt: TGTGCCAGCAGCGTAGCGGCAGGGTCCAACTATGGCTACACCTTC

abundance: NA
d_gene: TRBD2
j_gene: TRBJ2-1
v_gene: TRBV27
CDR3aa: CASNLGTSGRNEQFF
CDR3nt: TGTGCCAGCAACCTCGGGACTAGCGGGAGAAATGAGCAGTTCTTC

abundance: large
d_gene: TRBD1
j_gene: TRBJ1-6
v_gene: TRBV5-1
CDR3aa: CASSTGGYYNSPLHF
CDR3nt: TGCGCCAGCAGCACAGGGGGCTATTATAATTCACCCCTCCACTTT

abundance: NA
d_gene: NA
j_gene: TRBJ2-7
v_gene: TRBV7-2
CDR3aa: CASSLNREQYF
CDR3nt: TGTGCCAGCAGCTTAAATCGCGAGCAGTACTTC

abundance: NA
d_gene: NA
j_gene: TRBJ1-5
v_gene: TRBV19
CDR3aa: CASSESWNQPQHF
CDR3nt: TGTGCCAGTAGTGAGAGTTGGAATCAGCCCCAGCATTTT

abundance: NA
d_gene: NA
j_gene: TRBJ2-1
v_gene: TRBV14
CDR3aa: CASSQSGAWVKQFF
CDR3nt: TGTGCCAGCAGCCAGTCAGGCGCGTGGGTGAAGCAGTTCTTC

abundance: NA
d_gene: TRBD2
j_gene: TRBJ2-3
v_gene: TRBV9
CDR3aa: CASSVTSGSTDTQYF
CDR3nt: TGTGCCAGCAGCGTAACAAGCGGGAGTACAGATACGCAGTATTTT